This is a list of T cell receptor beta chains from one sample in a study of PD-1 blockade in classical Hodgkin lymphoma. Sequencing was performed with immunoSEQ multiplex PCR; in TCRdb, only in-frame clones are kept and a portion is missing. Of about 97,000 clones in the sample, around four fifths were seen once. This sample comprised peripheral blood mononuclear cells (PBMCs), obtained at baseline. The origin of the receptors is a human donor with classical Hodgkin lymphoma. Both conserved end residues are part of each CDR3. The D gene is left open where the match is weak. Clone size, where shown, is once, few, many, or a class for clones that have expanded.

TRBV4-2	few	TRBJ1-1	-	TGTGCCAGCAGCCCCCAGGGCCTTGAAGCTTTCTTT	CASSPQGLEAFF
TRBV18	-	TRBJ2-6	-	TGTGCCAGCTCCTCCTCTGGGGCCAACGTCCTGACTTTC	CASSSSGANVLTF
TRBV6-5	-	TRBJ1-2	-	TGTGCCAGCAGTGGGGGACATCTCTATGGCTACACCTTC	CASSGGHLYGYTF
TRBV5-1	-	TRBJ1-2	TRBD1	TGCGCCAGCGCCTCCGGGACAGGGTCGTATGGCTACACCTTC	CASASGTGSYGYTF
TRBV7-6	-	TRBJ2-3	-	TGTGCCAGCAGCTCGAGCTGGGATACGCAGTATTTT	CASSSSWDTQYF
TRBV19	-	TRBJ2-1	-	TGTGCCAGTAGTCGAACCCCCGGGTCGGTTTACGATGAGCAGTTCTTC	CASSRTPGSVYDEQFF
TRBV11-2	-	TRBJ2-2	-	TGTGCCAGCAGCTTATCTAACACCGGGGAGCTGTTTTTT	CASSLSNTGELFF
TRBV21-1	-	TRBJ2-4	-	TGTGCCCCAAAGCGTGGCAGGGCCAAAAACATTCAGTACTTC	CAPKRGRAKNIQYF
TRBV4-1	-	TRBJ2-7	TRBD2	TGCGCCAGCAGCCAAGCGGGAGGGCAGCAGTACTTC	CASSQAGGQQYF
TRBV7-6	-	TRBJ2-1	TRBD2	TGTGCCAGCAGCCTGGGGGGAGGGCGGGGCGATGAGCAGTTCTTC	CASSLGGGRGDEQFF
TRBV19	-	TRBJ1-5	-	TGTGCCAGTAGTACGGCAGGGAGGGATCAGCCCCAGCATTTT	CASSTAGRDQPQHF
TRBV7-2	-	TRBJ2-7	-	TGTGCCAGCAGCTGGCAGGGAGACTTCTACGAGCAGTACTTC	CASSWQGDFYEQYF
TRBV15	-	TRBJ1-1	-	TGTGCCACCAGCAGATACGGCAGGGAACGGGCTGAAGCTTTCTTT	CATSRYGRERAEAFF
TRBV6-5	-	TRBJ2-1	-	TGTGCCAGCAGGGCCCAAGCAGCGAGCGGCAATGAGCAGTTCTTC	CASRAQAASGNEQFF
TRBV19	-	TRBJ1-2	TRBD1	TGTGCCAGTAGACAGGGGAACTATGGCTACACCTTC	CASRQGNYGYTF
TRBV11-2	-	TRBJ2-4	-	TGTGCCAGCAGCTTATACAGGAGGGGAAACATTCAGTACTTC	CASSLYRRGNIQYF
TRBV6-5	-	TRBJ1-1	-	TGTGCCAGCAGTCAACGATGGACGGGCGAGTGGGTAGCTTTCTTT	CASSQRWTGEWVAFF
TRBV10-3	-	TRBJ2-1	TRBD2	TGTGCCTCCTCCGGGACTAGGAATGAGCAGTTCTTC	CASSGTRNEQFF